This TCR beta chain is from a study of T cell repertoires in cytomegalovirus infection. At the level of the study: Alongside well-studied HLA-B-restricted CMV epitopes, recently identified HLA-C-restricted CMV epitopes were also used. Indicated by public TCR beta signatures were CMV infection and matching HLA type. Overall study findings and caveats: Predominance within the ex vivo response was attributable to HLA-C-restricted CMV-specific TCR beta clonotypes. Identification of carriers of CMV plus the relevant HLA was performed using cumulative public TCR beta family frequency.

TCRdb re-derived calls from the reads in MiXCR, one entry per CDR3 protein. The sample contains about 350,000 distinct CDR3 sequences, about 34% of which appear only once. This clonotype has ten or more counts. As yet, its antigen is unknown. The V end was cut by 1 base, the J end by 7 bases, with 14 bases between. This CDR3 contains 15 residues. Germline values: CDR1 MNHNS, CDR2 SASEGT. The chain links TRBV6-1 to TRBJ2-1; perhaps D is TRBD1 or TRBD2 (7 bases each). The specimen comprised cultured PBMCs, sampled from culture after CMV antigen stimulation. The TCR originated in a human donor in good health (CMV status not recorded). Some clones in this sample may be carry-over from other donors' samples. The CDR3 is CASSEGQGGDNEQFF. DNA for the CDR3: TGTGCCAGCAGTGAAGGACAGGGAGGGGATAATGAGCAGTTCTTC.